Given below is one TCR beta chain in context. Its cognate antigen is unknown. This specimen includes other DNA sequences encoding the same CDR3. Pooling covered second doses at about 4 or about 12 weeks. This sample was included in a study of T cell responses to AZD1222 COVID-19 vaccine. Method: immunoSEQ multiplex PCR; TCRdb's copy keeps in-frame clones and lacks some. The table records about 140,000 clones, 90% to 95% of them present only once. Broader study findings: Nearly half of the spike-specific TCRs reportedly recognize variant regions that carry no mutations. Possibly, clonal diversity was underestimated; donors were largely white British and included more females. Spike-specific TCR repertoires showed rising breadth and depth after two AZD1222 doses.

The source is an adult who received the AZD1222 COVID-19 vaccine. The source material was peripheral blood, sampled 28 days after the second AZD1222 dose.

CDR3 protein: CASSPGTGNTGELFF. In nucleotides, the CDR3 is TGTGCCAGCTCACCGGGGACGGGGAACACCGGGGAGCTGTTTTTT. The chain is built from TRBV18 and TRBJ2-2; D is perhaps TRBD1 or TRBD2 (5 bases each). Trimming left V 3 bases short and J 1 base short, with 9 bases between. Germline loops: CDR1 KGHSH, CDR2 LQKENI. This CDR3 contains 15 residues.